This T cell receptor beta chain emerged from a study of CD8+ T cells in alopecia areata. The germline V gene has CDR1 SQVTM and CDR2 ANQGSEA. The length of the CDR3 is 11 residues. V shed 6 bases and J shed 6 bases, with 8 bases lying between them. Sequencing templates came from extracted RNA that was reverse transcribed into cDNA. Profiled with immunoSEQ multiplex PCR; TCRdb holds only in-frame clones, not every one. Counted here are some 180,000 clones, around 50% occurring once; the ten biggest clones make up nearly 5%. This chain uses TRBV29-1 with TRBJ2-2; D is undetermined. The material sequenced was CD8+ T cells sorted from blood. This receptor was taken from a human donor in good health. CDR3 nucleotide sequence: TGCAGCGTCGCGGAAGCCGGGGAGCTGTTTTTT. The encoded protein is CSVAEAGELFF.